Listed below are T cell receptor beta chains from one sample, sequenced in a study of cytomegalovirus exposure and HLA in healthy donors. The data were produced by immunoSEQ multiplex PCR, yet TCRdb's version contains in-frame clones alone and is incomplete. Counted here are around 190,000 clones, roughly 85% occurring once; the ten biggest clones make up about 17%. Sample: PBMCs. These receptors originate from a man younger than 35 in good health and CMV-seropositive. Each CDR3 is given with its conserved first and last residue. Each record gives: V gene, J gene, clone size, D gene, CDR3 DNA, CDR3 protein. D genes are given only for firm matches. Size is omitted from some rows. Given values are once, few, many or a class for expanded clones.

V: TRBV2; J: TRBJ2-2; size: NA; D: NA; DNA: TGTGCCAGCCCGTCGGGGTCCGCCACCGGGGAGCTGTTTTTT; CDR3: CASPSGSATGELFF
V: TRBV5-6; J: TRBJ2-1; size: NA; D: NA; DNA: TGTGCCAGCAGCTTGGGGGTAGGGGACAATGAGCAGTTCTTC; CDR3: CASSLGVGDNEQFF
V: TRBV19; J: TRBJ1-5; size: NA; D: NA; DNA: TGTGCCAGTAGTATCCCCGGACTATATGGAAATCAGCCCCAGCATTTT; CDR3: CASSIPGLYGNQPQHF
V: TRBV28; J: TRBJ2-5; size: NA; D: TRBD2; DNA: TGTGCCAGCAGTTTAGGGGCTAGCGGAGATAGGGAGACCCAGTACTTC; CDR3: CASSLGASGDRETQYF
V: TRBV28; J: TRBJ2-1; size: NA; D: TRBD1; DNA: TGTGCCAGCAGTCGAAACAAGGGGGCCGCTCCTTACAATGAGCAGTTCTTC; CDR3: CASSRNKGAAPYNEQFF
V: TRBV19; J: TRBJ1-3; size: NA; D: TRBD1; DNA: TGTGCCAGTAGTCCTGGGACAGGAAACCCTGGAAACACCATATATTTT; CDR3: CASSPGTGNPGNTIYF
V: TRBV30; J: TRBJ1-5; size: few; D: NA; DNA: TGTGCCTGGACCGTGGGGAGGCAGCCCCAGCATTTT; CDR3: CAWTVGRQPQHF
V: TRBV10-3; J: TRBJ2-7; size: NA; D: TRBD1; DNA: TGTGCCATCAGTGAGAAGGACAGGGCCTTCTACGAGCAGTACTTC; CDR3: CAISEKDRAFYEQYF
V: TRBV19; J: TRBJ2-7; size: few; D: NA; DNA: TGTGCCAGTCCCCGCGGGCAGTACTTC; CDR3: CASPRGQYF
V: TRBV4-1; J: TRBJ2-2; size: once; D: TRBD2; DNA: TGCGCCAGCAGCCATTTCACCAGCGGGGGGGCCGGCGGGGAGCTGTTTTTT; CDR3: CASSHFTSGGAGGELFF
V: TRBV6-1; J: TRBJ1-6; size: few; D: NA; DNA: TGTGCCAGCAGCTTCAGGGCCTCCTATAATTCACCCCTCCACTTT; CDR3: CASSFRASYNSPLHF
V: TRBV5-1; J: TRBJ2-7; size: NA; D: NA; DNA: TGCGCCAGCAGCTCCAACTCCTACGAGCAGTACTTC; CDR3: CASSSNSYEQYF
V: TRBV10-3; J: TRBJ2-7; size: NA; D: TRBD1; DNA: TGTGCCATCAGTGAGCCGACCGGGACAGGGAGACAGTTGTTACGAGGGCAGTACTTC; CDR3: CAISEPTGTGRQLLRGQYF
V: TRBV2; J: TRBJ2-1; size: NA; D: NA; DNA: TGTGCCAGCAGCGGACAAAATGAGCAGTTCTTC; CDR3: CASSGQNEQFF
V: TRBV7-9; J: TRBJ2-7; size: once; D: TRBD1; DNA: TGTGCCAGCAGCTTCCCGACAGGGGGCCGTTACGAGCAGTACTTC; CDR3: CASSFPTGGRYEQYF
V: TRBV9; J: TRBJ1-2; size: NA; D: NA; DNA: TGTGCCAGCAGCGCCTATCGCCAGGGAAGTCTAAACTATGGCTACACCTTC; CDR3: CASSAYRQGSLNYGYTF
V: TRBV5-8; J: TRBJ2-2; size: NA; D: TRBD2; DNA: TGTGCCAGCAGCTCGGGACTAGCGGGAGTAACGGGGGAGCTGTTTTTT; CDR3: CASSSGLAGVTGELFF
V: TRBV25-1; J: TRBJ1-2; size: NA; D: NA; DNA: TGTGCCAGCAGCGACAGTTACTATGGCTACACCTTC; CDR3: CASSDSYYGYTF
V: TRBV9; J: TRBJ1-4; size: NA; D: TRBD1; DNA: TGTGCCAGCAGCGTAGGCGGACAGGGGAATGAAAAACTGTTTTTT; CDR3: CASSVGGQGNEKLFF
V: TRBV7-9; J: TRBJ2-2; size: NA; D: NA; DNA: TGTGCCAGCCAGGGCGTGGCGAACACCGGGGAGCTGTTTTTT; CDR3: CASQGVANTGELFF
V: TRBV11-2; J: TRBJ1-1; size: NA; D: NA; DNA: TGTGCCAGCAGCTTACTTGAGGGCACTGAAGCTTTCTTT; CDR3: CASSLLEGTEAFF
V: TRBV11-2; J: TRBJ1-1; size: NA; D: NA; DNA: TGTGCCAGCAGCTTAGAATGGACAGTGAACACTGAAGCTTTCTTT; CDR3: CASSLEWTVNTEAFF
V: TRBV12-2; J: TRBJ2-2; size: NA; D: NA; DNA: TGTGCAAGTCGCTTAGCCCCTCAGGACAGAGTTAACACCGGGGAGCTGTTTTTT; CDR3: CASRLAPQDRVNTGELFF
V: TRBV29-1; J: TRBJ2-7; size: once; D: NA; DNA: TGCAGCGCCGGACAGAGGTACGAGCAGTACTTC; CDR3: CSAGQRYEQYF
V: TRBV10-3; J: TRBJ2-7; size: NA; D: NA; DNA: TGTGCCATCTCCGGGAGAGGGGACGAGCAGTACTTC; CDR3: CAISGRGDEQYF
V: TRBV2; J: TRBJ1-1; size: once; D: NA; DNA: TGTGCCAGCAGTGAACAGCAGGACACTGAAGCTTTCTTT; CDR3: CASSEQQDTEAFF
V: TRBV2; J: TRBJ1-1; size: NA; D: NA; DNA: TGTGCCAGCAGTGGGAGGGGAGGCACTGAAGCTTTCTTT; CDR3: CASSGRGGTEAFF
V: TRBV6-5; J: TRBJ1-1; size: NA; D: NA; DNA: TGTGCCAGCAGTCCAGGGATGAACACTGAAGCTTTCTTT; CDR3: CASSPGMNTEAFF
V: TRBV7-2; J: TRBJ1-2; size: NA; D: TRBD1; DNA: TGTGCCAGCAGCTCGAACAGGGGGCGTCTTGGCTACACCTTC; CDR3: CASSSNRGRLGYTF
V: TRBV6-6; J: TRBJ1-2; size: once; D: NA; DNA: TGTGCCAGCAGTTACCTACAGACTAACTATGGCTACACCTTC; CDR3: CASSYLQTNYGYTF
V: TRBV6-6; J: TRBJ1-3; size: NA; D: NA; DNA: TGTGCCAGCAGGCGCCTCCAGGGATTGCAAAACACCATATATTTT; CDR3: CASRRLQGLQNTIYF
V: TRBV13; J: TRBJ2-1; size: NA; D: NA; DNA: TGTGCCAGCGGACTTTACAGGGATTATTCCTACAATGAGCAGTTCTTC; CDR3: CASGLYRDYSYNEQFF
V: TRBV5-6; J: TRBJ1-2; size: NA; D: NA; DNA: TGTGCCAGCAGCTATCTTAACTATGGCTACACCTTC; CDR3: CASSYLNYGYTF
V: TRBV7-9; J: TRBJ2-1; size: NA; D: NA; DNA: TGTGCCAGCAGCTTATCCGGGTCGTTTGGCAATGAGCAGTTCTTC; CDR3: CASSLSGSFGNEQFF
V: TRBV4-2; J: TRBJ1-2; size: NA; D: NA; DNA: TGTGCCAGCAGCCAAGATCCAGGATCCGATGGCTACACCTTC; CDR3: CASSQDPGSDGYTF
V: TRBV28; J: TRBJ2-7; size: NA; D: NA; DNA: TGTGCCAGCAGTTTAGGTAGGGAGTACGAGCAGTACTTC; CDR3: CASSLGREYEQYF
V: TRBV13; J: TRBJ1-1; size: NA; D: TRBD1; DNA: TGTGCCAGCAGCTTAAGTCTAATCGGTAGGGGGCAGGCTTTCTTT; CDR3: CASSLSLIGRGQAFF
V: TRBV28; J: TRBJ1-5; size: once; D: NA; DNA: TGTGCCAGCAGTTCCCCTGGCGGGGGCTATCAGCCCCAGCATTTT; CDR3: CASSSPGGGYQPQHF
V: TRBV5-4; J: TRBJ2-1; size: NA; D: TRBD2; DNA: TGTGCCAGCAGCTTGGCTAGCGGGAGCTTTGAGCAGTTCTTC; CDR3: CASSLASGSFEQFF
V: TRBV11-2; J: TRBJ2-7; size: NA; D: TRBD1; DNA: TGTGCCAGCAGCAAACTAGGAGGACAGGGGGCTTGGGAGTACTTC; CDR3: CASSKLGGQGAWEYF